Below, one TCR beta chain is given with its context. The target antigen is unknown. Primers included in the PCR were 60 Vbeta and 13 Jbeta primers. Assay: immunoSEQ multiplex PCR; the TCRdb copy retains only in-frame clones and omits some. The sample lists roughly 150,000 clones, 72% seen once, with 2% to 2.5% in the top ten. V was shortened by 5 bases and J by 0 bases, with 11 bases between the two germline ends. The V gene's germline CDR1 is LNHDA and CDR2 SQIVND (reference sequence). This CDR3 spans 15 amino acids. The record originates from a study of cytomegalovirus exposure and HLA in healthy donors. General study findings and limits: There were 150 to 200 TCR beta chains listed as cytomegalovirus-associated.

The chain is built from TRBV19 and TRBJ1-5; no reliable D call. Sample: PBMCs. The receptor comes from a man in his forties or fifties in good health and CMV-seronegative. This chain's CDR3 is CASSDRVYSNQPQHF. CDR3 sequence (DNA): TGTGCCAGTAGTGATCGGGTGTATAGCAATCAGCCCCAGCATTTT. The whole variable domain, filled in from reference TRBV19 and TRBJ1-5, reads DGGITQSPKYLFRKEGQNVTLSCEQNLNHDAMYWYRQDPGQGLRLIYYSQIVNDFQKGDIAEGYSVSREKKESFPLTVTSAQKNPTAFYLCASSDRVYSNQPQHFGDGTRLSIL.